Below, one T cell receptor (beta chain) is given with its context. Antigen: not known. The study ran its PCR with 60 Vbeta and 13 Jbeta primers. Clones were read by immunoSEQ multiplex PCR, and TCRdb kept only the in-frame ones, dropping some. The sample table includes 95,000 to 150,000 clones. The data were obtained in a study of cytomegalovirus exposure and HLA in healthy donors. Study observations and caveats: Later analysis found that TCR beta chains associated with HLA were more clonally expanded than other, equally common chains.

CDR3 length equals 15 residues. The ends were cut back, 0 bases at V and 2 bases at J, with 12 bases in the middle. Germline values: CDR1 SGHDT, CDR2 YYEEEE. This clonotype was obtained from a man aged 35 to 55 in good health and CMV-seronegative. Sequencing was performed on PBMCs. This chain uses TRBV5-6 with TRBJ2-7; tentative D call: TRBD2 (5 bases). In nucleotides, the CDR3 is TGTGCCAGCAGCTTGGGAGCCGAGGGAACCTACGAGCAGTACTTC. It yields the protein CASSLGAEGTYEQYF.